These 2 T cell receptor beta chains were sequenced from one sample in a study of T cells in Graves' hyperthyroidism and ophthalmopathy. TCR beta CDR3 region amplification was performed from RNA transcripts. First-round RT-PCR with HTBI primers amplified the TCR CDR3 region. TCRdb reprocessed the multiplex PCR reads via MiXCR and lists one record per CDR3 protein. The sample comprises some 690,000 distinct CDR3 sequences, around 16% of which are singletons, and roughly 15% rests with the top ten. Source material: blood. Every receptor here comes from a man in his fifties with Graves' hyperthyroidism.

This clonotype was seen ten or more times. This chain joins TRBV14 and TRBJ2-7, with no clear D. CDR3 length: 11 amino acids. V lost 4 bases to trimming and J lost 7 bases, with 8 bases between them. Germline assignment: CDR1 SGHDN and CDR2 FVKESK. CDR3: CASSLNFEQYF. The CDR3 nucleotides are TGTGCCAGCAGCCTAAATTTTGAGCAGTACTTC.

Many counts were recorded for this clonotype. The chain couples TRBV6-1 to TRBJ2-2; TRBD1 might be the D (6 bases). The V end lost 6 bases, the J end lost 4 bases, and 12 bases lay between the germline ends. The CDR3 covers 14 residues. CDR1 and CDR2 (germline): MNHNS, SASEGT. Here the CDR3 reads CASRWQGTTGELFF. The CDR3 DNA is TGTGCCAGCAGATGGCAGGGGACCACCGGGGAGCTGTTTTTT.